The 25 T cell receptor beta chains below come from one sample, sequenced in a study of CD8+CD57+ T cells in acquired aplastic anemia. Sequencing was done on patients that had shown CD8+CD57+ cell expansion by flow cytometry. Profiling of TCR beta VDJ combinations and CDR3 sequences used genomic DNA as template. TCRdb analysed the reads with MiXCR anew, one entry per CDR3 protein. In the table there are roughly 220,000 distinct CDR3 sequences, approximately 60% of which are singletons. Sequenced material: sorted CD4+, CD8+, or CD8+CD57+ T cells (not recorded which) from PBMCs. The receptors derive from a human donor with aplastic anemia.

The rearrangement uses TRBV15 and TRBJ2-7, with TRBD1 matching 9 bases. The CDR3 has 16 amino acids. CDR1 is LNHNV, CDR2 YYDKDF, per germline (reference sequence). Unmatched junction bases numbered 6, after V lost 3 bases and J lost 0 bases. The CDR3 DNA reads TGTGCCACCAGCAGTTACGGGACAGGGAGCTCCTACGAGCAGTACTTC. It encodes CATSSYGTGSSYEQYF.

The chain carries TRBV7-9 and TRBJ1-6; D may be TRBD1 (5 bases). The CDR3 covers 17 residues. CDR1 is SEHNR and CDR2 is FQNEAQ in the germline V gene (reference sequence). The germline V and J ends were trimmed by 2 bases and 8 bases, with 19 bases remaining between them. DNA for the CDR3: TGTGCCAGCAGCTTAAGGGGAGTTCAAACGTCAGATTCACCCCTCCACTTT. Translated: CASSLRGVQTSDSPLHF.

The rearrangement uses TRBV20-1 and TRBJ2-7; 10 bases fit TRBD1. The CDR3 sequence is 17 residues long. From germline, CDR1 is DFQATT and CDR2 SNEGSKA (reference sequence). Trimming removed 3 bases from V and 0 bases from J; junction bases left unmatched: 11. As DNA, the CDR3 is TGCAGTGCTAGTGGGACAGGGGAGCGGGGTCCCTCCTACGAGCAGTACTTC. Its translation: CSASGTGERGPSYEQYF.

The sample holds many counts of this clonotype. This chain links TRBV6-1 with TRBJ1-6; TRBD1 aligns across 10 bases. CDR3 length: 14 residues. V trimming: 1 base; J trimming: 9 bases; junction bases outside the gene matches: 0. CDR1 is MNHNS and CDR2 is SASEGT in the germline V gene. The chain's CDR3 is CASSEGQGASPLHF. The CDR3 DNA is TGTGCCAGCAGTGAAGGACAGGGGGCTTCACCCCTCCACTTT.

The chain has TRBV24-1 and TRBJ2-1; 9 bases match TRBD1. Germline CDR1 KGHDR, CDR2 SFDVKD. The CDR3 spans 15 residues. Germline trimming cut 3 bases from V and 7 bases from J; bases unmatched to any gene: 6. The DNA of the CDR3 is TGTGCCACCAGTGATAATTGGGACAGGGTAAATGAGCAGTTCTTC. Translated: CATSDNWDRVNEQFF.

This clonotype was picked up a small number of times. V usage is TRBV6-1 and J usage is TRBJ1-5, with D possibly being TRBD1 (6 bases). The germline V gene encodes CDR1 MNHNS and CDR2 SASEGT. The V gene lost 6 bases and the J gene lost 7 bases, with 19 bases spanning the gap. This CDR3 is built from 15 residues. Here the CDR3 reads CASSLAGASEQPQHF. The CDR3 DNA is TGTGCCAGCAGCCTAGCGGGGGCGAGCGAGCAGCCCCAGCATTTT.

This clonotype has a handful of counts. The chain links TRBV11-3 to TRBJ1-1; the match to TRBD1 covers 8 bases. The germline V gene has CDR1 SGHNT and CDR2 YENEEA. This CDR3 region has 14 residues. V shed 4 bases, J shed 5 bases, and the junction held 6 bases outside the gene matches. The CDR3 DNA is TGTGCCAGCAGCTGGACAGGGCAGGGGACTGAAGCTTTCTTT. Protein product: CASSWTGQGTEAFF.

This chain links TRBV10-1 with TRBJ2-1; 11 bases agree with TRBD1. Unmatched junction bases numbered 6, after V lost 0 bases and J lost 8 bases. Germline V CDR1 and CDR2: WNHNN, SYGVQD (reference sequence). This CDR3 is 16 amino acids long. CDR3: CASSESRTGGKDEQFF. The DNA for the CDR3 is TGCGCCAGCAGTGAGTCAAGGACAGGGGGCAAGGATGAGCAGTTCTTC.

This clonotype was seen ten or more times. This chain connects TRBV12-3 or TRBV12-4 to TRBJ2-7, with D unclear. V was trimmed by 1 base and J by 3 bases, leaving 10 bases between them. The CDR3 is made up of 14 amino acids. The CDR3 DNA sequence: TGTGCCAGCAGTTTAGGAGTGTCAGGCTACGAGCAGTACTTC. Amino acid sequence: CASSLGVSGYEQYF.

The CDR3 sequence is CASSPQGARVTGELFF. The DNA for the CDR3 is TGTGCCAGCAGCCCACAGGGGGCGCGAGTCACCGGGGAGCTGTTTTTT. The genes are TRBV7-2 and TRBJ2-2; the match to TRBD1 covers 9 bases. Germline V gene lookup returns CDR1 SGHTA and CDR2 FQGNSA. This CDR3 comprises 16 residues. V gave up 5 bases and J gave up 4 bases; unmatched junction bases: 8.

CDR3 nucleotide sequence: TGCGCCAGCAGCCTTTCCGGACTAGCGGGGGTCCAAGAGACCCAGTACTTC. Amino acid sequence: CASSLSGLAGVQETQYF. The chain links TRBV5-1 to TRBJ2-5; 13 bases line up with TRBD2. Germline V gene sequence: CDR1 SGHRS, CDR2 YFSETQ. There are 17 residues in the CDR3. With V trimmed by 4 bases and J by 1 base, 7 bases remained unmatched.

For this clonotype: One end of the junction is discordant with germline, which a read error may explain. The chain carries TRBV14 and TRBJ2-7, with D tentatively TRBD1 (6 bases). Germline V gene data show CDR1 as SGHDN and CDR2 as FVKESK. The CDR3 length is 15 residues. The CDR3 bases are TGTGCCAGCAGCAAAGACAGGCGACAGAGCTACGAGCAGTACTTC. It encodes CASSKDRRQSYEQYF.

The chain links TRBV5-6 to TRBJ2-1; 7 bases are a match to TRBD1. Germline values: CDR1 SGHDT, CDR2 YYEEEE. With 6 bases clipped from V and 5 bases from J, the junction kept 8 bases outside the gene matches. The CDR3 has 14 residues. CDR3 region: CASTSGTADNEQFF. DNA of the CDR3: TGTGCCAGCACCTCCGGGACAGCAGACAATGAGCAGTTCTTC.

The V gene is TRBV19, the J gene TRBJ1-5, with D maybe TRBD1 (5 bases). Trimming took 5 bases from V and 4 from J, leaving 12 bases between them. Germline CDR1 LNHDA, CDR2 SQIVND (reference sequence). This CDR3 is 14 amino acids long. CDR3 protein: CASSGKGSNQPQHF. The CDR3 bases are TGTGCCAGTAGTGGTAAGGGGAGTAATCAGCCCCAGCATTTT.

The V gene is TRBV27, the J gene TRBJ1-1; TRBD1 matches 7 bases. Trimming took 7 bases from V and 10 from J; bases not matched to a gene: 15. The germline V gene encodes CDR1 MNHEY and CDR2 SMNVEV (reference sequence). The CDR3 is made up of 14 amino acids. CDR3 loop: CASMGLVGGQGAFF. The CDR3 nucleotides are TGTGCCAGCATGGGGTTGGTAGGGGGCCAAGGAGCTTTCTTT.

This clonotype was seen a few times. CDR3 residues: CASSWSEKLFF. DNA of the CDR3: TGTGCCAGCTCCTGGTCTGAAAAACTGTTTTTT. The J gene is TRBJ1-4, the V gene TRBV2; no firm D call. Germline lookup yields CDR1 SNHLY and CDR2 FYNNEI. The CDR3 runs 11 residues. Between the trimmed V and J ends, which lost 8 bases and 7 bases, there was a span of 8 bases.

The gene calls are TRBV2 and TRBJ1-3; 8 bases match TRBD1. Germline-derived CDR1 and CDR2 are SNHLY and FYNNEI. This CDR3 has 14 amino acids. Trimming at V came to 5 bases and at J to 3 bases, leaving 3 bases not matched to a gene. Here the CDR3 DNA reads TGTGCCAGCAGTTATACAGGGGGTGGAAACACCATATATTTT. It is translated as CASSYTGGGNTIYF.

This clonotype has only one observation. This chain uses TRBV19 with TRBJ2-7; 11 nucleotides agree with TRBD2. After removal of 5 bases from V and 7 bases from J, the junction contained 7 bases not matched to a gene. The CDR3 has 14 amino acids. Per germline, CDR1 LNHDA and CDR2 SQIVND (reference sequence). CDR3 region: CASSSTSGKDEQYF. CDR3 DNA sequence: TGTGCCAGTAGTTCGACTAGCGGGAAGGATGAGCAGTACTTC.

The chain couples TRBV7-6 to TRBJ1-3, with a tentative D call TRBD1 (5 bases). The V end was cut by 1 base, the J end by 0 bases, with 10 bases between. CDR1 SGHVS and CDR2 FNYEAQ come from the germline V gene. The CDR3 has 16 residues. The CDR3 loop is CASSLGSGSSGNTIYF. The DNA of the CDR3 is TGTGCCAGCAGCTTAGGGTCAGGGAGCTCTGGAAACACCATATATTTT.

This clonotype was counted between two and nine times. The V call is TRBV7-2, the J call TRBJ2-7, with TRBD2 identical over 11 bases. The junction had 5 bases not matched to a gene; V was cut back by 3 bases and J by 7 bases. Germline V gene sequence: CDR1 SGHTA, CDR2 FQGNSA. The CDR3 sequence is 14 residues long. Here the CDR3 DNA reads TGTGCCAGCAGCTTTAGCGGGGGGGCCGAAGAGCAGTACTTC. It specifies CASSFSGGAEEQYF.

The V call is TRBV19, the J call TRBJ2-7; 9 nucleotides align to TRBD1. The CDR3 loop spans 15 amino acids. The junction had 12 bases not matched to a gene; V was cut back by 10 bases and J by 2 bases. Per the germline V gene, CDR1 is LNHDA and CDR2 is SQIVND (reference sequence). DNA of the CDR3: TGTGCCACCAGCAGTCACGGGACAGGGACCTACGAGCAGTACTTC. Amino acids: CATSSHGTGTYEQYF.

The chain recombines TRBV15 with TRBJ2-7; 7 bases match TRBD2. The junction had 2 bases not matched to a gene; V was cut back by 0 bases and J by 3 bases. The CDR3 loop spans 14 amino acids. Germline CDR1 LNHNV, CDR2 YYDKDF (reference sequence). The CDR3 loop is CATSREGLVYEQYF. The CDR3 DNA reads as TGTGCCACCAGCAGAGAAGGACTAGTCTACGAGCAGTACTTC.

The chain carries TRBV20-1 and TRBJ1-1, with D unresolved. The CDR3 is 13 amino acids. Trimming pared 0 bases from V and 3 bases from J, leaving 8 bases between. Germline CDR1 is DFQATT and CDR2 is SNEGSKA (reference sequence). DNA of the CDR3: TGCAGTGCTAGAGAAGGTTTCTACACTGAAGCTTTCTTT. Its translation: CSAREGFYTEAFF.

The chain combines TRBV10-2 with TRBJ2-7, with 9 bases matching TRBD1. Germline V lookup: CDR1 WSHSY, CDR2 SAAADI. The trim removed 1 base at V and 2 bases at J, leaving 9 bases unmatched. This CDR3 has 17 residues. CDR3 sequence (DNA): TGCGCCAGCAGTGAGTGGGCACAGGGGGCAGTCACCTACGAGCAGTACTTC. Translated, it gives CASSEWAQGAVTYEQYF.

V is TRBV24-1 and J is TRBJ2-2, with 7 bases fitting TRBD1. Germline V gene data show CDR1 as KGHDR and CDR2 as SFDVKD. The CDR3 is 13 residues long. After removal of 5 bases from V and 7 bases from J, the junction contained 3 bases not matched to a gene. This CDR3 is CATSGPGGGELFF. CDR3 DNA: TGTGCCACCAGTGGCCCAGGGGGCGGGGAGCTGTTTTTT.